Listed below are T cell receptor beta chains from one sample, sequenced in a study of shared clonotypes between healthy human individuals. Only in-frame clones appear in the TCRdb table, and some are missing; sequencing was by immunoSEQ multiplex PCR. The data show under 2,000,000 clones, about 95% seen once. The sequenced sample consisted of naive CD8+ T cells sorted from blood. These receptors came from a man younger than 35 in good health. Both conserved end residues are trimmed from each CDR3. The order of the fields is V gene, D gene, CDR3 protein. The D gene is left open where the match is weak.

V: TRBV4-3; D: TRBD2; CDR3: ASSQEWASGRQETQY
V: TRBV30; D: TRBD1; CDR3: AWSGRRGLIRTEAF
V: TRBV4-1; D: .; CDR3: ASSQDRAGGTDTQY
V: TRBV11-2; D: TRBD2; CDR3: ASSPGTSGGTADTQY
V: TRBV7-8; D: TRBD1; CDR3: ASSGTDNQPQH
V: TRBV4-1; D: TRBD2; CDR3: ASSQTSGTIHEQY
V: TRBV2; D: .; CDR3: ASSSTGVDSPLH
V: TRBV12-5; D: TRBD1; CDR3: ASAPKTGIIYEQY
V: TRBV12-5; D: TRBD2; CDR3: ASGSRPGLAGPY
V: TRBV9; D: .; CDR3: ASSVVPTSDEQF
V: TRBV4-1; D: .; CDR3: ASSQGGSSEQY
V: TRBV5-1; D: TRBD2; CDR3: ASSLGELAGVIDTQY
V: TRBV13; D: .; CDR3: ASSTYGLMNEQF
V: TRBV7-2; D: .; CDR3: ASSLGSLEAF
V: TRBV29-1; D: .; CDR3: SVGDEGKTGLH
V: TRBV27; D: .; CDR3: ASSLGTGGRNEQF
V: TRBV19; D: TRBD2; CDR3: ASSIGAGDEQY
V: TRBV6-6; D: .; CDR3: ASSYLDGGTEAF
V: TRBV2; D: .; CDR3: ASSEDLDTQY
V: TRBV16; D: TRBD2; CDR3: ASSQTAGEETQY
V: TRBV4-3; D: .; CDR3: ASSQEGGGTDTQY
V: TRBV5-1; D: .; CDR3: ASSLVSGPYEQY
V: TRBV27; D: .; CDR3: ASSFRGLGEKLF
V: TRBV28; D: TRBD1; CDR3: ASSSRTGQPSSGANVLT
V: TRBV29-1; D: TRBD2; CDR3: SVDGSGGTDTQY
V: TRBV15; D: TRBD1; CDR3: ATSREETGDYEQY
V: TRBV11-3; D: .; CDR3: ASSLDPAGTTDTQY
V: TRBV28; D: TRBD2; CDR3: ASSLGGEGETQY
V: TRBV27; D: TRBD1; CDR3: ASSLDRAYEQY
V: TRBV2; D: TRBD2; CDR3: ASTGGHSYEQY
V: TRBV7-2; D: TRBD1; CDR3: ASSSRDRGGNEQF
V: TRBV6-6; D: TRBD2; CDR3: ASSYQGLAFSYEQY
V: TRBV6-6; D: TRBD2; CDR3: ASSAGGWEQY
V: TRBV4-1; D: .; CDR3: ASSQDARNTEAF
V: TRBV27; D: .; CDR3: ASSPGHMNTEAF
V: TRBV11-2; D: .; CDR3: ASSSSEGQVEQY